This T cell receptor beta chain was sequenced in a study of cytomegalovirus exposure and HLA in healthy donors. Study-wide findings and caveats: In a later analysis, a missense DCLRE1C variant was linked to TCR beta V- and J-gene trimming.

This CDR3 is built from 13 residues. Germline trimming cut 3 bases from V and 8 bases from J; bases unmatched to any gene: 4. From germline, CDR1 is MNHEY and CDR2 SMNVEV (reference sequence). A word on this clone: Its matching antigen is unknown.

The PCR was carried out with 60 Vbeta primers and 13 Jbeta primers. The assay was immunoSEQ multiplex PCR, and TCRdb's table has in-frame clones only and misses some. The data show about 160,000 clones, over 60% seen once. This sequence was found in a woman younger than 45 in good health and CMV-seronegative. The chain has TRBV27 and TRBJ2-1; 7 bases match TRBD2. Material for sequencing was PBMCs. CDR3 in DNA: TGTGCCAGCAGTTTTCAAGCGGGATATGAGCAGTTCTTC. This encodes CASSFQAGYEQFF.